In its sample, the clone carrying this TCR beta chain was seen a few times. Per the germline V gene, CDR1 is SGHAT and CDR2 is FQNNGV. The CDR3 consists of 12 residues. Trimming pared 3 bases from V and 9 bases from J, leaving 6 bases between. Each single cDNA molecule received a unique molecular identifier. TCRdb re-derived calls from the 5' RACE reads in MiXCR, one entry per CDR3 protein. The sample yields roughly 24,000 distinct CDR3 sequences, around 3.3% seen once. This entry is derived from a study of early T cells in non-severe SARS-CoV-2 infection. The chain couples TRBV11-2 to TRBJ1-6; no reliable D call. Source material: whole blood. The source is an adult who was a healthcare worker with PCR-confirmed SARS-CoV-2 infection or an uninfected control (not recorded which). The CDR3 region has the DNA TGTGCCAGCAGCTTGGTTTCTTCACCCCTCCACTTT. Its protein product is CASSLVSSPLHF.